These T cell receptor beta chains were read from a single sample in a study of T-cell reconstitution after alpha-beta-depleted transplantation in children. One entry per CDR3 protein results from TCRdb running MiXCR on the PCR reads. The sample has about 580,000 distinct CDR3 sequences, 23% seen once. Sequencing was performed on PBMCs, mostly from graft donor cells, taken 360 days after TCRalphabeta/CD19-depleted stem cell transplant. These TCRs come from a boy under two years old who had a stem cell transplant for acute myeloid leukemia, so the T cells may come from the graft donor. Both conserved end residues are part of each CDR3. The D gene is left open where the match is weak. Clone size appears in some rows only: once, few, many, or a class for an expanded clone.

J: TRBJ2-1; V: TRBV27; size: .; D: .; CDR3: CASRRGGFGSEQFF; DNA: TGTGCCAGCAGAAGAGGGGGTTTTGGGAGTGAGCAGTTCTTC
J: TRBJ2-1; V: TRBV5-1; size: few; D: .; CDR3: CASSSHRGGDEQFF; DNA: TGCGCCAGCAGCTCACACAGGGGGGGGGATGAGCAGTTCTTC
J: TRBJ2-1; V: TRBV5-1; size: few; D: .; CDR3: CASSLGLEDTEQFF; DNA: TGCGCCAGCAGCTTGGGGCTTGAGGACACTGAGCAGTTCTTC
J: TRBJ1-5; V: TRBV20-1; size: .; D: .; CDR3: CSATEDYNQPQHF; DNA: TGCAGTGCTACCGAGGATTACAATCAGCCCCAGCATTTT
J: TRBJ1-6; V: TRBV27; size: .; D: .; CDR3: CASSLSVRIVSPLHF; DNA: TGTGCCAGCAGTTTATCTGTCAGGATCGTCTCACCCCTCCACTTT
J: TRBJ2-7; V: TRBV6-1; size: few; D: TRBD1; CDR3: CASRELGTGRIEQYF; DNA: TGTGCCAGCAGAGAACTCGGGACAGGGAGAATCGAGCAGTACTTC
J: TRBJ2-3; V: TRBV12-3/TRBV12-4; size: .; D: .; CDR3: CASSSQRYTDTQYF; DNA: TGTGCCAGCAGTTCCCAGCGGTACACAGATACGCAGTATTTT
J: TRBJ2-1; V: TRBV29-1; size: .; D: TRBD1; CDR3: CSPRTGGEQFF; DNA: TGCAGCCCGCGGACAGGCGGTGAGCAGTTCTTC
J: TRBJ1-2; V: TRBV7-2; size: .; D: TRBD1; CDR3: CASSWDRANYGYTF; DNA: TGTGCCAGCAGCTGGGACAGGGCAAACTATGGCTACACCTTC
J: TRBJ2-7; V: TRBV4-3; size: few; D: TRBD1; CDR3: CASSQVPNRGSYEQYF; DNA: TGCGCCAGCAGCCAAGTCCCAAACAGGGGCTCCTACGAGCAGTACTTC